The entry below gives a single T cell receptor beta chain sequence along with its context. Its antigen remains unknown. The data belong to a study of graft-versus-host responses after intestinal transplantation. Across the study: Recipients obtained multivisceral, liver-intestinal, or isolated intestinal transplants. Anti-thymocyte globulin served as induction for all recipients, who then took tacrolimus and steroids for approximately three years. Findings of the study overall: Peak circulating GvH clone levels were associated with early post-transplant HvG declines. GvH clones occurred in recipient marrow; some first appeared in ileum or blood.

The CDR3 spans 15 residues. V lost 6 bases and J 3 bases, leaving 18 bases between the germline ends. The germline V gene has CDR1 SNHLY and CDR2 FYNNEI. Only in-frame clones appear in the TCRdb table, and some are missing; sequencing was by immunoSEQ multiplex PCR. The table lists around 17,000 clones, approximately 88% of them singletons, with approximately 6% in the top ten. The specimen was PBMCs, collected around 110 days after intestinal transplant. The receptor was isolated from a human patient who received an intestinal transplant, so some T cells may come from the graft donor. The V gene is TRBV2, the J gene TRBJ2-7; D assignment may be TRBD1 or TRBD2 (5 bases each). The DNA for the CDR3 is TGTGCCAGCAGAACGGGAATAGGGGTTGGCTACGAGCAGTACTTC. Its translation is CASRTGIGVGYEQYF.